The 14 T cell receptor beta chains below were found in one sample sequenced in a study of CD8+CD57+ T cells in acquired aplastic anemia. CDR3 and TCR beta VDJ profiling relied on genomic DNA as the template. TCRdb independently ran MiXCR on the reads; one entry per CDR3 protein. The sample has around 200,000 distinct CDR3 sequences, about 60% seen once. CD8+CD57+ cell expansion, shown by flow cytometry, had occurred in the patients selected for sequencing. The sample consisted of sorted CD4+, CD8+, or CD8+CD57+ T cells (not recorded which) from PBMCs. These receptors were taken from a human donor with aplastic anemia.

The J gene is TRBJ1-5, the V gene TRBV7-2; D perhaps matches TRBD1 (6 bases). The germline V and J ends were trimmed by 5 bases and 2 bases, with 10 bases remaining between them. Germline loops: CDR1 SGHTA, CDR2 FQGNSA. The CDR3 spans 14 residues. The CDR3 loop reads CASSQRQGNQPQHF. The DNA for the CDR3 is TGTGCCAGCAGCCAGCGACAGGGCAATCAGCCCCAGCATTTT.

This clonotype was counted a single time. The junction departs from germline at one end; a sequencing error may be responsible. This chain links TRBV2 with TRBJ2-1; 11 nucleotides match TRBD2. CDR3 size: 15 residues. CDR1 and CDR2 (germline): SNHLY, FYNNEI. CDR3 sequence (DNA): TGTGCCAGCAGAGGACTAGCGGGTACCTACAATGTGCAGTTCTTC. Its translation is CASRGLAGTYNVQFF.

The chain is built from TRBV10-3 and TRBJ2-7, with 9 bases that match TRBD1. With 10 bases clipped from V and 5 bases from J, the junction kept 6 bases outside the gene matches. The CDR3 covers 12 residues. The germline CDR1 and CDR2 sequences are ENHRY and SYGVKD. The chain's CDR3 is CATGQGLNEQYF. For the CDR3, the DNA is TGTGCCACCGGACAGGGGCTCAACGAGCAGTACTTC.

The rearrangement links TRBV7-9 to TRBJ1-5; D is uncertain. With 7 bases removed from V and 0 bases from J, the gap between germline ends came to 19 bases. CDR1 SEHNR and CDR2 FQNEAQ come from the germline V gene (reference sequence). This CDR3 has 17 amino acids. CDR3 in amino acids: CASKFVRETHSNQPQHF. The CDR3 nucleotides read TGTGCCAGCAAGTTCGTCCGGGAAACCCATAGCAATCAGCCCCAGCATTTT.

The chain links TRBV15 to TRBJ1-2; maybe TRBD1 (6 bases). V lost 0 bases, J lost 8 bases, and 13 bases lay in between. Germline CDR1 reads LNHNV; CDR2 reads YYDKDF (reference sequence). The CDR3 runs to 14 residues. The CDR3 here is CATSREGRGEGYTF. The DNA of the CDR3 is TGTGCCACCAGCAGAGAAGGAAGGGGGGAAGGCTACACCTTC.

About this clonotype: One end of the junction does not line up with germline, which may come from a read error. The chain employs TRBV19 and TRBJ2-3; 7 bases line up with TRBD1. Germline CDR1 is LNHDA and CDR2 is SQIVND (reference sequence). The CDR3 is made up of 13 amino acids. This chain's CDR3 is CASSLDRANTLYF. In DNA, the CDR3 is TGTGCTAGTAGTCTCGACAGGGCGAATACGCTGTATTTT.

This chain joins TRBV20-1 and TRBJ1-2, with 7 bases lining up with TRBD1. The length of the CDR3 is 15 residues. With V trimmed by 6 bases and J by 0 bases, 10 bases remained unmatched. Germline V gives CDR1 DFQATT, CDR2 SNEGSKA (reference sequence). The CDR3 spells CSARGDSPANYGYTF. For the CDR3, the DNA is TGCAGTGCCAGGGGGGACAGCCCTGCTAACTATGGCTACACCTTC.

The chain couples TRBV7-9 to TRBJ1-4, with D possibly matching TRBD1 (5 bases). V lost 6 bases, J lost 11 bases, and 16 bases lay in between. The CDR3 length is 13 residues. Germline values: CDR1 SEHNR, CDR2 FQNEAQ (reference sequence). CDR3 nucleotides: TGTGCCAGCAGTAACTTCGAGGGACCGAAACTGTTTTTT. Residues: CASSNFEGPKLFF. Full variable domain (remainder filled in from reference TRBV7-9 and TRBJ1-4): DTGVSQNPRHKITKRGQNVTFRCDPISEHNRLYWYRQTLGQGPEFLTYFQNEAQLEKSRLLSDRFSAERPKGSFSTLEIQRTEQGDSAMYLCASSNFEGPKLFFGSGTQLSVL.

This clonotype appeared a few times. The chain has TRBV29-1 and TRBJ1-1, with D hard to call. The CDR3 runs to 13 residues. V lost 4 bases and J 1 base, leaving 10 bases between the germline ends. The germline CDR1 and CDR2 sequences are SQVTM and ANQGSEA. CDR3 sequence reads: CSVVETANTEAFF. In nucleotides, the CDR3 is TGCAGCGTTGTTGAAACAGCGAACACTGAAGCTTTCTTT. The full variable domain, completed using reference TRBV29-1 and TRBJ1-1, is SAVISQKPSRDICQRGTSLTIQCQVDSQVTMMFWYRQQPGQSLTLIATANQGSEATYESGFVIDKFPISRPNLTFSTLTVSNMSPEDSSIYLCSVVETANTEAFFGQGTRLTVV.

The rearrangement links TRBV5-1 to TRBJ2-7; D ambiguous. V dropped 4 bases and J dropped 5 bases, with 19 bases sitting between them. The germline CDR1 and CDR2 sequences are SGHRS and YFSETQ. The CDR3 loop spans 15 amino acids. CDR3 sequence: CASSQRNDGTNEQYF. In DNA, the CDR3 is TGCGCCAGCAGCCAGCGCAACGACGGAACAAACGAGCAGTACTTC.

This clonotype was counted at least ten times. The V call is TRBV30, the J call TRBJ2-1; 7 nucleotides align to TRBD2. J gave up 7 bases and V 3 bases, and 3 bases lay outside the gene matches. The CDR3 runs 12 residues. Germline lookup yields CDR1 GTSNPN and CDR2 SVGIG (reference sequence). The CDR3 loop reads CAWSPGGNEQFF. For the CDR3, the DNA is TGTGCCTGGAGCCCCGGGGGGAATGAGCAGTTCTTC.

This clonotype has more than one count but fewer than ten. CDR3 coding DNA: TGTGCCAGCAGCTTAGATGAGGCTACCTACGAGCAGTACTTC. Translating it yields CASSLDEATYEQYF. The gene calls are TRBV7-8 and TRBJ2-7, with unresolved D. This CDR3 spans 14 amino acids. The germline gives CDR1 SGHVS, CDR2 FQNEAQ. The germline V and J ends were trimmed by 1 base and 2 bases, with 9 bases remaining between them.

This chain connects TRBV11-3 to TRBJ1-3; D is unclear. Trimming took 5 bases from V and 3 from J, leaving 8 bases between them. CDR1 SGHNT and CDR2 YENEEA come from the germline V gene. The CDR3 contains 13 residues. This CDR3 reads CASSPRGGNTIYF. CDR3 nucleotide sequence: TGTGCCAGCAGCCCCAGAGGTGGAAACACCATATATTTT.

The CDR3 DNA reads TGCGCCAGCAGCCGAACAGGGAACACTGAAGCTTTCTTT. Residues: CASSRTGNTEAFF. This chain uses TRBV5-1 with TRBJ1-1; D might be TRBD1 (5 bases). Trimming cost V 4 bases and J 1 base, with 8 bases left between them. Germline lookup yields CDR1 SGHRS and CDR2 YFSETQ. This CDR3 region has 13 residues.